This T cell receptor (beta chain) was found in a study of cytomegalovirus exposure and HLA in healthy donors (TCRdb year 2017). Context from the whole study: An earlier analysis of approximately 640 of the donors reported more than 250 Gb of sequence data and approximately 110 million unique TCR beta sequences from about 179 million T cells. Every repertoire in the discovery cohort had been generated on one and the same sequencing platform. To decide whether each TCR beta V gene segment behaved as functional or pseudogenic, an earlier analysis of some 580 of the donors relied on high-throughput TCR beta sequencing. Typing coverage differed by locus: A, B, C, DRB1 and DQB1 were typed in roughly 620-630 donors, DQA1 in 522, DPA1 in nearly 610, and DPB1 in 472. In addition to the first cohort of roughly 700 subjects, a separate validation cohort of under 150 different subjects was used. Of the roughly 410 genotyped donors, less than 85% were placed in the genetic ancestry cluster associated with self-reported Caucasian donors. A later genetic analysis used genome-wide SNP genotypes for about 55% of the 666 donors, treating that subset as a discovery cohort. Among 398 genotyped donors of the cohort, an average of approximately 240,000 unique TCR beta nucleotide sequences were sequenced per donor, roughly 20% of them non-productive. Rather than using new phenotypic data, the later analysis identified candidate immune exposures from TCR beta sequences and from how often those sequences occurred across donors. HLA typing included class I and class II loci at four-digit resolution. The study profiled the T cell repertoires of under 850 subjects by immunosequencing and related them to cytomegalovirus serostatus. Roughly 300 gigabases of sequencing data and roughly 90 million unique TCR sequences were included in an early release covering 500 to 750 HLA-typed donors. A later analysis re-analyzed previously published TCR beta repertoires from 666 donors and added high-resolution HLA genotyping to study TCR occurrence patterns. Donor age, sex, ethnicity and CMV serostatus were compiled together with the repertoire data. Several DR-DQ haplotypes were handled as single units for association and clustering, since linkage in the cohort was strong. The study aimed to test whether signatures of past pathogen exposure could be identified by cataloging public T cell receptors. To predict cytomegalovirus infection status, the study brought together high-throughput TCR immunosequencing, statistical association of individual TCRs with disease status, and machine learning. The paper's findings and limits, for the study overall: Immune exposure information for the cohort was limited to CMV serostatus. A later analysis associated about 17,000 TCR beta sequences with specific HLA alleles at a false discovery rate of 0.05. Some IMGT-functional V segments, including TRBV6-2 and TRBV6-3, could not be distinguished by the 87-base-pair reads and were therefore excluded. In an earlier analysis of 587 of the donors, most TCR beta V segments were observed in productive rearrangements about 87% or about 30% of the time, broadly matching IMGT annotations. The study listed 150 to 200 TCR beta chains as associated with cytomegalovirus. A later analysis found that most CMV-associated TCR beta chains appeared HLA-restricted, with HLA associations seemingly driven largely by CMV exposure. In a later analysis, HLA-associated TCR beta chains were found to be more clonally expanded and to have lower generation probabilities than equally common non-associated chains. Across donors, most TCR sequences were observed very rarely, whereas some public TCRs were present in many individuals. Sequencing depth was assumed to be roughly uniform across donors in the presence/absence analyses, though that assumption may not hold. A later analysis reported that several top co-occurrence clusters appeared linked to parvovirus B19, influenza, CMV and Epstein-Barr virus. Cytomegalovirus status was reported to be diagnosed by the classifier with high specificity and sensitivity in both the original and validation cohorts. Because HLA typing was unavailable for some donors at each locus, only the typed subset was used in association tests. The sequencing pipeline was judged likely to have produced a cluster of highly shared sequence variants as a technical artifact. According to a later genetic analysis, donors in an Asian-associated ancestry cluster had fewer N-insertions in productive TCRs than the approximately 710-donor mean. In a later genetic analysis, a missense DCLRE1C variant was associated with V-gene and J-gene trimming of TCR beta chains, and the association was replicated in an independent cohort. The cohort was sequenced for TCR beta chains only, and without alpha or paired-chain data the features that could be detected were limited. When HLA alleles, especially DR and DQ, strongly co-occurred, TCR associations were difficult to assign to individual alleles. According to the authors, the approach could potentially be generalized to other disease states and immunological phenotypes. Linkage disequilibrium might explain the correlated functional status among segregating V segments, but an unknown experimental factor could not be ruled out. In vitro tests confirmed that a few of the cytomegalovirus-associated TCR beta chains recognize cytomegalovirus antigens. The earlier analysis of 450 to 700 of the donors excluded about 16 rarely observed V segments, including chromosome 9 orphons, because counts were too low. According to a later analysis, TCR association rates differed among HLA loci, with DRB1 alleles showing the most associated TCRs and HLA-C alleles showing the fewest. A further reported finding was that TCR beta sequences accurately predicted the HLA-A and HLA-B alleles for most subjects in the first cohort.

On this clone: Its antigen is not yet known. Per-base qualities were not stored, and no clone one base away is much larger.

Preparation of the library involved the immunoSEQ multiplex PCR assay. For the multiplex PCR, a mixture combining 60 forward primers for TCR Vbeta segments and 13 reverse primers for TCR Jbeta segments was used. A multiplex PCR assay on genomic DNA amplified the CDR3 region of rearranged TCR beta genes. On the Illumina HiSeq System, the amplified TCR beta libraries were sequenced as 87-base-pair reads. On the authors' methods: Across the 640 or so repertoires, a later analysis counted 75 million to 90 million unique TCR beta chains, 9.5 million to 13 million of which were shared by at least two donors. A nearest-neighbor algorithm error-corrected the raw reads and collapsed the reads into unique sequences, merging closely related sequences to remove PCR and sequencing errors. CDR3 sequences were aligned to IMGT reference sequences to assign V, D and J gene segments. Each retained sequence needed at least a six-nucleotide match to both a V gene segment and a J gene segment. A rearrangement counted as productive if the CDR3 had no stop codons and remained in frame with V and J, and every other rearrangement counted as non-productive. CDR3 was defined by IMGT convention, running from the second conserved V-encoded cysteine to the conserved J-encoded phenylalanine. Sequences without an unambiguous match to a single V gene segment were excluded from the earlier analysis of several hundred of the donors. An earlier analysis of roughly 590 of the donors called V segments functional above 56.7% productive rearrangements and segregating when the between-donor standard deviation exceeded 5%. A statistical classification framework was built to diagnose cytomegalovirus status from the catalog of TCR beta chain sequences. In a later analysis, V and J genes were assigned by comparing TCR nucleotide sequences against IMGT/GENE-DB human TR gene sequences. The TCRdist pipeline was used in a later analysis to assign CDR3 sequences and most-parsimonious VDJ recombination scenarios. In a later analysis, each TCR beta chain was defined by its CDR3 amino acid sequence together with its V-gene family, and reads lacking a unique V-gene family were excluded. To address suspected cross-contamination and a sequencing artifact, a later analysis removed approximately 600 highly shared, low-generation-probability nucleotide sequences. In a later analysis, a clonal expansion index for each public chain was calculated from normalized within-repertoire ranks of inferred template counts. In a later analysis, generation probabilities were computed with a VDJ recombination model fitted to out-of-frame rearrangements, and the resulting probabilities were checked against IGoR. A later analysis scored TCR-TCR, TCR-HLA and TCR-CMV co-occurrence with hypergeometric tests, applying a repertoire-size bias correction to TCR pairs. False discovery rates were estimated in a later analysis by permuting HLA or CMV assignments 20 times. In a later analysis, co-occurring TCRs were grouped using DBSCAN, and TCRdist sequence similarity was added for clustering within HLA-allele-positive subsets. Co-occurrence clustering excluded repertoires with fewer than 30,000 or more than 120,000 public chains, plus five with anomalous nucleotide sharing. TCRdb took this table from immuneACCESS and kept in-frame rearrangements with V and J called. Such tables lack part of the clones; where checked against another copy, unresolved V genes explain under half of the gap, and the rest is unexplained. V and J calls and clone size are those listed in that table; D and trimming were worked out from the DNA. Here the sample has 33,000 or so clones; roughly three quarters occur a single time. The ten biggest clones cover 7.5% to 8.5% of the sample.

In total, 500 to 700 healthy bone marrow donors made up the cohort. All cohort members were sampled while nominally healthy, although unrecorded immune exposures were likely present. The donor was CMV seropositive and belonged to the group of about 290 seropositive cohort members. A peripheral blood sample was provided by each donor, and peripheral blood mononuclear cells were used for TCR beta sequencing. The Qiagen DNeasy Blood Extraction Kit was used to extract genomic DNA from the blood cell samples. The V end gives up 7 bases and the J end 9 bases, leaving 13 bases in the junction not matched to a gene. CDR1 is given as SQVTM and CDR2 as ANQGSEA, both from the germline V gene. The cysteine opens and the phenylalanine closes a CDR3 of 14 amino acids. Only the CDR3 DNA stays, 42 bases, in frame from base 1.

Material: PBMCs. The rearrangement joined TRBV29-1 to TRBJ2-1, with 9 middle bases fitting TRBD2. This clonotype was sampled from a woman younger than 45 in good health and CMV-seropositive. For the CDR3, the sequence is CSAERNVAGAEQFF. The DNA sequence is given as TGCAGCGCAGAACGAAATGTAGCGGGAGCTGAGCAGTTCTTC.